This T cell receptor beta chain was profiled in a study of T cells in Graves' hyperthyroidism and ophthalmopathy. About the study: Before treatment of any kind, peripheral blood was taken at initial diagnosis.

Study-wide results and caveats: Ophthalmopathy and stable hyperthyroidism were separated by a 13 V-J model.

Trimming took 6 bases from V and 10 from J; bases not matched to a gene: 9. The germline CDR1 and CDR2 sequences are SNHLY and FYNNEI. The CDR3 sequence is 13 residues long. Researchers amplified the TCR beta CDR3 regions from RNA transcripts. HTBI primers drove first-round RT-PCR of the TCR CDR3. TCRdb ran MiXCR on the multiplex PCR reads and lists one entry per CDR3 protein. The data show 150,000 or so distinct CDR3 sequences, more than 20% seen once. Hyperthyroidism was newly diagnosed in patients aged 18 to 65 (duration under 2 months). At first hyperthyroidism diagnosis, before any ophthalmopathy symptoms, the blood sample was collected. Notes on this clonotype: Antigen unknown.

The chain carries TRBV2 and TRBJ2-1; 7 nucleotides agree with TRBD2. What was sequenced was blood. The sequence came from a woman aged 50 to 65 with Graves' hyperthyroidism that later progressed to Graves' ophthalmopathy. CDR3: CASSARGVGEQFF. The CDR3 DNA sequence: TGTGCCAGCAGCGCCCGGGGGGTAGGAGAGCAGTTCTTC.